What follows are 2 T cell receptor beta chains derived from one specimen sequenced in a study of cytomegalovirus exposure and HLA in healthy donors. In the PCR, 60 Vbeta and 13 Jbeta primers were used. The table came from immunoSEQ multiplex PCR; TCRdb's copy has only in-frame clones and leaves some out. The repertoire holds 100,000 to 150,000 clones, roughly 80% seen once, with 1% in the top ten. Sequenced material: PBMCs. The origin of the receptors is a man in his forties in good health and CMV-seronegative.

The chain uses TRBV27 and TRBJ1-4, with D perhaps TRBD1 (6 bases). The V gene lost 2 bases and the J gene lost 7 bases, with 11 bases spanning the gap. This CDR3 region has 14 residues. Germline lookup yields CDR1 MNHEY and CDR2 SMNVEV (reference sequence). CDR3 protein: CASSLNRAGEKLFF. CDR3 nucleotides: TGTGCCAGCAGTTTAAACAGGGCGGGTGAAAAACTGTTTTTT.

This sequence joins TRBV5-4 and TRBJ1-2, with TRBD1 as a possible D gene (6 bases). V was clipped by 3 bases and J by 2 bases, with 17 bases between them. The CDR3 is 16 residues long. CDR1 SGHNT and CDR2 YYREEE come from the germline V gene (reference sequence). The CDR3 region is CASSSGAGQKNYGYTF. As DNA, the CDR3 is TGTGCCAGCAGCTCCGGAGCCGGACAGAAAAACTATGGCTACACCTTC.